This T cell receptor (beta chain) is drawn from a study of cytomegalovirus exposure and HLA in healthy donors. The PCR used 60 Vbeta and 13 Jbeta primers. TCRdb's copy holds only in-frame clones and misses some; the assay was immunoSEQ multiplex PCR. This sample has around 140,000 clones, with around 81% found just once. Germline CDR1 and CDR2: MNHEY and SVGAGI. With 0 bases removed from V and 1 base from J, the gap between germline ends came to 7 bases. This CDR3 has 15 residues. The TCR originated in a man aged 45-60 years in good health and CMV-seronegative. V is TRBV6-5 and J is TRBJ1-5; D is unclear. The sample comprised PBMCs. The CDR3 DNA sequence: TGTGCCAGCAGTTACTCGTCGGAGAGCAATCAGCCCCAGCATTTT. Translation: CASSYSSESNQPQHF.